The TCR beta chain described here comes from a study of identical twins. Overall study findings and caveats: Beta clonotypes that were abundant in cord blood contained fewer insertions, a pattern absent from memory repertoires.

Germline V gene data show CDR1 as LNHNV and CDR2 as YYDKDF (reference sequence). The CDR3 consists of 14 residues. Regarding this clonotype: Antigen unknown.

TCRdb redid the calling of the 5' RACE reads with MiXCR, one entry per CDR3 protein. This sample has 500,000 to 550,000 distinct CDR3 sequences, with 22% found just once. Separately, the same data were catalogued under a study of T cells expressing NK-cell markers. That source notes: Of CD8+ T cells, about 1.0-8% belonged to dominant NKG2C+ clonotypes in six or seven donors.

The genes are TRBV15 and TRBJ2-1; 10 bases are shared with TRBD2. The sample comprised CD4+ T cells sorted from blood. This TCR derives from a woman under 30 in good health. This chain's CDR3 is CATARTSGYNEQFF. CDR3 DNA sequence: TGTGCGACGGCCCGGACTAGCGGATACAATGAGCAGTTCTTC.